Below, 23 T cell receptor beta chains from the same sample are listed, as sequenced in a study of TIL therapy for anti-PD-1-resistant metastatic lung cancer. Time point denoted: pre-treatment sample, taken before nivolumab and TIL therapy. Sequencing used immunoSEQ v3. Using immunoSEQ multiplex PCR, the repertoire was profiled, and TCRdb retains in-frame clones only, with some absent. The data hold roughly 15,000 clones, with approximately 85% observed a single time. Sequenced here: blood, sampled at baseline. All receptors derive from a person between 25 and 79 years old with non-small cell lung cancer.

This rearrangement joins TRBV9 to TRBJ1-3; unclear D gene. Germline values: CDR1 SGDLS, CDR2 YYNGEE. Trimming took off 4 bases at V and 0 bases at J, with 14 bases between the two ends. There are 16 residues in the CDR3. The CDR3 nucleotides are TGTGCCAGCAGCCCCCGGAGGCAGGACTCTGGAAACACCATATATTTT. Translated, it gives CASSPRRQDSGNTIYF.

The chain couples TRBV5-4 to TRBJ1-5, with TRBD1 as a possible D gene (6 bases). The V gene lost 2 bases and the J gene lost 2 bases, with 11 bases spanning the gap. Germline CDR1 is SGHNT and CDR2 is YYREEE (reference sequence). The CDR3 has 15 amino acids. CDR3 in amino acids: CASSFGGRRNQPQHF. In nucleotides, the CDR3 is TGTGCCAGCAGCTTTGGGGGCCGACGCAATCAGCCCCAGCATTTT.

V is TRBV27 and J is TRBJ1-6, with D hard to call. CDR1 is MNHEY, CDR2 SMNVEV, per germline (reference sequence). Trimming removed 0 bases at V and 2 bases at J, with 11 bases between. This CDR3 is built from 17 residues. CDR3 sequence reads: CASSLSQVATYNSPLHF. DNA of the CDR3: TGTGCCAGCAGTTTATCCCAGGTGGCCACCTATAATTCACCCCTCCACTTT.

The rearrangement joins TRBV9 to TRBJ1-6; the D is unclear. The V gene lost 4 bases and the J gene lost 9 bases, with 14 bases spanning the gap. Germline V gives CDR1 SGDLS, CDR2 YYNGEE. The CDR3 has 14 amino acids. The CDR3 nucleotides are TGTGCCAGCAGCCTGAGGGCAGGTGGTTCACCCCTCCACTTT. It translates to CASSLRAGGSPLHF. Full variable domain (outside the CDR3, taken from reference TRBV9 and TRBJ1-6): DSGVTQTPKHLITATGQRVTLRCSPRSGDLSVYWYQQSLDQGLQFLIQYYNGEERAKGNILERFSAQQFPDLHSELNLSSLELGDSALYFCASSLRAGGSPLHFGNGTRLTVT.

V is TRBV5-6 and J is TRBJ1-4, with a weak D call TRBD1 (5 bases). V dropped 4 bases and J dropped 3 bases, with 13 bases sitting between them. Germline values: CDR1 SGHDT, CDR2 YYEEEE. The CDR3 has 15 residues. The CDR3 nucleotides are TGTGCCAGCAGCGCCTTGGGGGGACCTAATGAAAAACTGTTTTTT. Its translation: CASSALGGPNEKLFF.

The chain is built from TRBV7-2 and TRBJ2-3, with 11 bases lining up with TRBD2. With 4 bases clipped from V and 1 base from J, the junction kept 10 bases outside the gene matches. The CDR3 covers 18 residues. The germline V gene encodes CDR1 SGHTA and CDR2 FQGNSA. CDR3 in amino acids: CASSSSFSGGAGTDTQYF. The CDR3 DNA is TGTGCCAGCAGCTCCAGCTTTAGCGGGGGGGCAGGCACAGATACGCAGTATTTT. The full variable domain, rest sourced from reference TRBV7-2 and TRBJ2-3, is GAGVSQSPSNKVTEKGKDVELRCDPISGHTALYWYRQSLGQGLEFLIYFQGNSAPDKSGLPSDRFSAERTGGSVSTLTIQRTQQEDSAVYLCASSSSFSGGAGTDTQYFGPGTRLTVL.

CDR3 coding DNA: TGTGCCAGCAGTGATGTAGGGGTTGGGGACATTCAGTACTTC. Translated, it gives CASSDVGVGDIQYF. This chain joins TRBV2 and TRBJ2-4; D is possibly TRBD1 (5 bases). Germline values: CDR1 SNHLY, CDR2 FYNNEI. The CDR3 is 14 amino acids. V lost 3 bases and J 8 bases, leaving 14 bases between the germline ends. The full variable domain, its missing parts supplied by reference TRBV2 and TRBJ2-4, is EPEVTQTPSHQVTQMGQEVILRCVPISNHLYFYWYRQILGQKVEFLVSFYNNEISEKSEIFDDQFSVERPDGSNFTLKIRSTKLEDSAMYFCASSDVGVGDIQYFGAGTRLSVL.

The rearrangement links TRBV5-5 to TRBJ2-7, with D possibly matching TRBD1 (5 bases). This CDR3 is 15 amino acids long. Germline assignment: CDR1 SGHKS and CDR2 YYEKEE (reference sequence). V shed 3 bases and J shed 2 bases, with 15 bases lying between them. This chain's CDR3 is CASSYDSRKTYEQYF. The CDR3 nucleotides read TGTGCCAGCAGCTACGACAGTAGAAAGACCTACGAGCAGTACTTC.

The CDR3 spells CASSRGSTGETQYF. The CDR3 DNA follows: TGTGCCAGCAGCCGCGGGTCGACGGGGGAGACCCAGTACTTC. The chain employs TRBV7-3 and TRBJ2-5; tentatively, D is TRBD2 (5 bases). CDR3 size: 14 residues. V was shortened by 5 bases and J by 5 bases, with 15 bases between the two germline ends. Germline V gives CDR1 SGHTA, CDR2 FQGTGA.

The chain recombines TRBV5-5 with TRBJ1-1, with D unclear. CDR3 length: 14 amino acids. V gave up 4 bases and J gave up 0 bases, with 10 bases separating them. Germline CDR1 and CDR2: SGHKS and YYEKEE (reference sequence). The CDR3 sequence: CASSGVGMNTEAFF. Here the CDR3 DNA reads TGTGCCAGCAGCGGGGTGGGGATGAACACTGAAGCTTTCTTT.

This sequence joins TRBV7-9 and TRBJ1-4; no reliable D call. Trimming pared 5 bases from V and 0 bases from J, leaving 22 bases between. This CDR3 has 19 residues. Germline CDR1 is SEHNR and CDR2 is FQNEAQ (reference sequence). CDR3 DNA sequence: TGTGCCAGCAGCCGGTTGGGTATTACTGAGGATGCAACTAATGAAAAACTGTTTTTT. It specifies CASSRLGITEDATNEKLFF.

CDR3 DNA: TGTGCCAGCTCACCGACAGGGGGAAGCACTGAAGCTTTCTTT. Encoded protein: CASSPTGGSTEAFF. The rearrangement uses TRBV18 and TRBJ1-1, with 9 bases that match TRBD1. The ends lost 3 bases at V and 4 bases at J; junction bases unmatched: 3. The germline CDR1 and CDR2 sequences are KGHSH and LQKENI. There are 14 residues in the CDR3.

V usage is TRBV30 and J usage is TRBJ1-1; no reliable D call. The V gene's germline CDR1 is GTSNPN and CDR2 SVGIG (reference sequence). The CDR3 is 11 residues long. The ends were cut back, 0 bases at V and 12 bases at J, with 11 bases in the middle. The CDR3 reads CAWSVIRNTFF. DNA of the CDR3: TGTGCCTGGAGTGTAATCAGGAACACTTTCTTT.

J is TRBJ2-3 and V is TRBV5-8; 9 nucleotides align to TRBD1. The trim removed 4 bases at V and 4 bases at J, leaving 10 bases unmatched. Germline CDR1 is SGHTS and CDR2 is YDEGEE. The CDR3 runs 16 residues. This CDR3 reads CASSRRTGAWSDTQYF. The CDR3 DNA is TGTGCCAGCAGCCGAAGGACAGGGGCATGGTCAGATACGCAGTATTTT.

The CDR3 region has the DNA TGTGCCTGGAGACGGACTAGGCAGACCCAGTACTTC. Residues: CAWRRTRQTQYF. This chain uses TRBV30 with TRBJ2-5, with 7 nucleotides matching TRBD2. J was trimmed by 6 bases and V by 3 bases; bases with no gene match: 4. This CDR3 comprises 12 residues. The germline CDR1 and CDR2 sequences are GTSNPN and SVGIG (reference sequence). The variable domain in full, completed from reference TRBV30 and TRBJ2-5, reads SQTIHQWPATLVQPVGSPLSLECTVEGTSNPNLYWYRQAAGRGLQLLFYSVGIGQISSEVPQNLSASRPQDRQFILSSKKLLLSDSGFYLCAWRRTRQTQYFGPGTRLLVL.

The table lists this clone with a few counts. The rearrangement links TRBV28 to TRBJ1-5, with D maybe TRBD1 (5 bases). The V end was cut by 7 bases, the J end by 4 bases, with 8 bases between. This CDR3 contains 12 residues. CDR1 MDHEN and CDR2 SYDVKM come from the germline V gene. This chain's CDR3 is CASIQGNQPQHF. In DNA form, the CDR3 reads TGTGCCAGCATCCAGGGTAATCAGCCCCAGCATTTT.

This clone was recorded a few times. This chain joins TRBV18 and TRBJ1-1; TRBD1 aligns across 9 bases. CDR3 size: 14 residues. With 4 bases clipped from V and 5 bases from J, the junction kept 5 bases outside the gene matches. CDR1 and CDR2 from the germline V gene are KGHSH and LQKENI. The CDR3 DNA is TGTGCCAGCTCACGACAGGGACAGGGAACTGAAGCTTTCTTT. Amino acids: CASSRQGQGTEAFF.

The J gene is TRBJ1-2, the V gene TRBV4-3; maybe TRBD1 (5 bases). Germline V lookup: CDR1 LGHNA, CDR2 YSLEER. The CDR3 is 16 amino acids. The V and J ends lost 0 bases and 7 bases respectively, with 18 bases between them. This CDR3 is CASSQDQGRTFGGYTF. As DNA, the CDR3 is TGCGCCAGCAGCCAAGATCAGGGCAGGACTTTCGGTGGCTACACCTTC.

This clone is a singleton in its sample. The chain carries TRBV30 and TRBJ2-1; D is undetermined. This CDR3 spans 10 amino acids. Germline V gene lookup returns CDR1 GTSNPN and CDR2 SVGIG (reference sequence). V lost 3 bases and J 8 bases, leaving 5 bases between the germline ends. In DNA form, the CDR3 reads TGTGCCTGGAGAGTGCATGAGCAGTTCTTC. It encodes CAWRVHEQFF.

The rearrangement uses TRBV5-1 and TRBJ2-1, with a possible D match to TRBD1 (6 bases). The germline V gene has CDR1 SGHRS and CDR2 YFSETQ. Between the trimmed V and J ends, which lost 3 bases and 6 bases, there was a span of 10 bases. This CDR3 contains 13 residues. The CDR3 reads CASSSSGANEQFF. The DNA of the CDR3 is TGCGCCAGCAGCTCCTCAGGGGCCAATGAGCAGTTCTTC.

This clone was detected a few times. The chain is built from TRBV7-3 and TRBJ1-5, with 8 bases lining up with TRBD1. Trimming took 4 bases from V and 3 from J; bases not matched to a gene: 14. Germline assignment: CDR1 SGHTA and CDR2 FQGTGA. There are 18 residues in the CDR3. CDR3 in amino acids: CASSSFIPGQVNNQPQHF. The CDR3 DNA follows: TGTGCCAGCAGCTCCTTTATTCCGGGACAGGTAAACAATCAGCCCCAGCATTTT.

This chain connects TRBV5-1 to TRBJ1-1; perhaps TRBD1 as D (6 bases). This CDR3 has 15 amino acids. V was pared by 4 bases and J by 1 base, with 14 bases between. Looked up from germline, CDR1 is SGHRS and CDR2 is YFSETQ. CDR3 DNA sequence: TGCGCCAGCAGCGGGGGCTGGGTGCGGAACACTGAAGCTTTCTTT. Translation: CASSGGWVRNTEAFF.

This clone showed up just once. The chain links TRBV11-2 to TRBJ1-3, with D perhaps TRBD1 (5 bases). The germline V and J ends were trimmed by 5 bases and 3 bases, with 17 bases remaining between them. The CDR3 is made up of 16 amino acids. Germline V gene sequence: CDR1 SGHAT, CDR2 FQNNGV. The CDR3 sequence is CASSPGRRGLGNTIYF. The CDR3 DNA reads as TGTGCCAGCAGCCCTGGTCGGAGGGGTCTTGGAAACACCATATATTTT.